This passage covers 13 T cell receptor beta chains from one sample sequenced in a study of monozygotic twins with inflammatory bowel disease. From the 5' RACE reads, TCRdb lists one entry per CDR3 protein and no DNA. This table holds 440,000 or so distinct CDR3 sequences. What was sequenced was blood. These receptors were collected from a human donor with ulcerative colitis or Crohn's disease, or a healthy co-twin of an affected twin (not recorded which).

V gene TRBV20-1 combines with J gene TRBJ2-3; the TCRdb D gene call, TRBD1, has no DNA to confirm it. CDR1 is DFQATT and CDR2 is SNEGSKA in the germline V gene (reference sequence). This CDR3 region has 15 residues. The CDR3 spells CSARGGGLGTDTQYF.

CDR3 in amino acids: CASSLLGLDHNEQFF. V and J are TRBV27 and TRBJ2-1; TCRdb's D call of TRBD2 is untestable without DNA. From germline, CDR1 is MNHEY and CDR2 SMNVEV (reference sequence). This CDR3 region has 15 residues.

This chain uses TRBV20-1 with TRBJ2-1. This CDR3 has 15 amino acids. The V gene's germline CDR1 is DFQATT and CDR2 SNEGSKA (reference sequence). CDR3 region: CSAPSITMVYNEQFF.

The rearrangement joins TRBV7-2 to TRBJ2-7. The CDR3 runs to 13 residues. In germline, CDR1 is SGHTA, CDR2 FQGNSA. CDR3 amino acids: CASSLTGRREQYF.

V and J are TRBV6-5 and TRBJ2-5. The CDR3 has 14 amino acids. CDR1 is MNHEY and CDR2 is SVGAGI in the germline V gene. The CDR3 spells CASSYSYRQETQYF.

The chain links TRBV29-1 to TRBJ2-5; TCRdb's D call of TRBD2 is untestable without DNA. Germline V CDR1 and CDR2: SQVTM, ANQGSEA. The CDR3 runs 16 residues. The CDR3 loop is CSVEVGLAGLQETQYF.

The CDR3 spells CSVAGVGGEKDSNQPQHF. The V call is TRBV29-1, the J call TRBJ1-5; without DNA, the TCRdb call of TRBD1 cannot be checked. CDR3 length equals 18 residues. The germline CDR1 and CDR2 sequences are SQVTM and ANQGSEA. The full variable domain, rest sourced from reference TRBV29-1 and TRBJ1-5, is SAVISQKPSRDICQRGTSLTIQCQVDSQVTMMFWYRQQPGQSLTLIATANQGSEATYESGFVIDKFPISRPNLTFSTLTVSNMSPEDSSIYLCSVAGVGGEKDSNQPQHFGDGTRLSIL.

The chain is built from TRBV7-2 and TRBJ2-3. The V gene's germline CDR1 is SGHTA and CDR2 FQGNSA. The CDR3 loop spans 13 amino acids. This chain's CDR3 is CASSLEVKDTQYF.

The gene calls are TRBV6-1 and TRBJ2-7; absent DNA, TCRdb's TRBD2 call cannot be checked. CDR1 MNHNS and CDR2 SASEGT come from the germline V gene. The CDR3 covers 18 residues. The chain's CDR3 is CASSRSGLAGDLYYEQYF.

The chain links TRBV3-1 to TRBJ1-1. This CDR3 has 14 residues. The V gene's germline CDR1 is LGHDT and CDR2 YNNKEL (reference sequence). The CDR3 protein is CASSPKERRTEAFF.

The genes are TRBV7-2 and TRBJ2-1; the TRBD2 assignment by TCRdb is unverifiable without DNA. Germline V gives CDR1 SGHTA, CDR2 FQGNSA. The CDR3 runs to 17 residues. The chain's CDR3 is CASSLVGTSGPYNEQFF. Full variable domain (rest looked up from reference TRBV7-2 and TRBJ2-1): GAGVSQSPSNKVTEKGKDVELRCDPISGHTALYWYRQSLGQGLEFLIYFQGNSAPDKSGLPSDRFSAERTGGSVSTLTIQRTQQEDSAVYLCASSLVGTSGPYNEQFFGPGTRLTVL.

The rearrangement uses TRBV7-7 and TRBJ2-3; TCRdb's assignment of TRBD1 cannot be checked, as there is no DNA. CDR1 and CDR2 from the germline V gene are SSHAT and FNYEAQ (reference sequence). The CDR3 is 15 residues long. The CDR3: CASSLARGSTDTQYF.

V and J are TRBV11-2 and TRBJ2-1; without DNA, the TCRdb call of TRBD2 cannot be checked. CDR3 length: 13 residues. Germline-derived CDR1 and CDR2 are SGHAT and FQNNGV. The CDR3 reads CASSFSGHDEQFF.